This T cell receptor (beta chain) is from a study of cytomegalovirus exposure and HLA in healthy donors. The wider study: Earlier sequencing of around 190 million T cells yielded roughly 120 million unique TCR beta sequences.

With 60 Vbeta and 13 Jbeta primers, the PCR was carried out. This table comes from immunoSEQ multiplex PCR, and its TCRdb copy is limited to in-frame clones, with some not included. The data hold more than 150,000 clones, with about 84% observed a single time. This receptor was obtained from a man in his forties or fifties in good health and CMV-seropositive. Sequenced: PBMCs.

The CDR3 is CASRAGGDTIYF. CDR3 DNA sequence: TGTGCCAGCCGCGCGGGCGGCGACACCATATATTTT. The chain employs TRBV2 and TRBJ1-3, with D unresolved. This CDR3 region has 12 residues. The germline V gene has CDR1 SNHLY and CDR2 FYNNEI. Trimming took 8 bases from V and 8 from J, leaving 13 bases between them.